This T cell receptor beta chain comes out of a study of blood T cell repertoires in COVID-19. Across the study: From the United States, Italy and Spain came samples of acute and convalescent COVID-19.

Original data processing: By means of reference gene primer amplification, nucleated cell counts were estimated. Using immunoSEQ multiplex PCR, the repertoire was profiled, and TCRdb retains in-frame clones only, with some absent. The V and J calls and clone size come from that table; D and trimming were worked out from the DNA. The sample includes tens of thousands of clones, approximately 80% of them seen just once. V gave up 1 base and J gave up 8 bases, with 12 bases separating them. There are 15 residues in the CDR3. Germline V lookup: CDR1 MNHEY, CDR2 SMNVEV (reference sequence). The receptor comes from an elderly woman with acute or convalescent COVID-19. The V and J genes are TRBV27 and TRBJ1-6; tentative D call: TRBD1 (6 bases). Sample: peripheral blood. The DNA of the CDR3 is TGTGCCAGCAGTTTATTACAGGGATCCCATTCACCCCTCCACTTT. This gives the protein CASSLLQGSHSPLHF.